This T cell receptor (beta chain) was identified during a study of beta chain features in type 1 diabetes (dated by TCRdb to the late 2010s). As for the study more broadly: Patients and healthy donors did not differ in mean age, gender distribution, total cell number or subset yield. In the study, TCRB repertoires of sorted circulating CD4+ T cell subsets from recently diagnosed type 1 diabetes patients were compared with those of matched healthy donors. Regulatory and stem cell-like memory subsets were obtained from only 8 patients and roughly eight healthy donors, while naive and central memory subsets were obtained from all 30 or so donors. A total of 100 million to 110 million sorted cells were examined across all samples, and a strong correlation was observed between cell number per subset and RNA yield.

Each donor gave one peripheral blood draw, roughly 110 mL on average, collected into heparinised tubes. A BD FACSAria II was used to sort naive, central memory, regulatory and stem cell-like memory CD4+ T cells with a panel that included CD45RO, CCR7, CD25, CD127, CD95 and CD27. Purity was above 98% for every sorted population. PBMCs were isolated immediately by Lymphoprep density gradient centrifugation and stained directly without culture. So that batch effects would be minimized, each experiment stained and sorted samples in pairs, pairing one healthy donor with one patient. The High Capacity cDNA Reverse Transcription Kit was used to reverse transcribe all of the isolated RNA, meaning that expressed TCRB transcripts were what got sequenced. Deep immunoSEQ sequencing was performed on naive, central memory and regulatory T cell samples, with an average of approximately 3.9 million total reads per sample. After sorted cells were lysed in RLT buffer, RNA was extracted with DNase-treated RNeasy Micro or Mini kits, with the choice depending on cell number. Each cell subset was processed separately to prevent cross-contamination, with patient and healthy donor samples processed together. Using the immunoSEQ multiplex PCR, TCRB sequences were amplified from cDNA into 87-bp fragments spanning the CDR3 region. Sequencing of the amplicons was performed on the Illumina HiSeq platform. In the original analysis: PCR bias was computationally corrected using synthetic template baselines, reads within Hamming distance 2 were collapsed, and singletons that could not be merged were discarded. Reads were aligned to IMGT to assign V, D and J genes, CDR3 length, and insertions or deletions at six rearrangement sites. Clonotype counts were normalized to sorted cell number within each subset before computing true diversity and Gini coefficients with the tcR R package. Repertoire sharing was quantified using the overlap coefficient calculated on TCRB nucleotide sequences. Entries here come from immuneACCESS through TCRdb and include only in-frame sequences with V and J called. Some clones fail to appear in such tables; in the studies checked, an unresolved V gene covers under half of the shortfall, and the cause of the remainder is unknown. That table gives V, J and clone size, and the DNA gave D and trimming. Within this sample are about 220,000 clones, with roughly 10% of them counted one time only. Approximately 1.4% of the sample is held by the ten biggest clonotypes.

A few counts support this clone. Its cognate antigen has yet to be identified. There are no base qualities to consult, and no much larger clone falls within one base. Findings and caveats that apply to the study as a whole: Only small numbers of individuals were included in the HLA sub-analyses, which left unresolved whether HLA type had any influence on TCRB rearrangement. The naive, central memory and regulatory TCRB repertoires appeared to resemble one another more closely among patients than among healthy donors. Fewer insertions and more nucleotide deletions at VDJ recombination sites were observed in patients with type 1 diabetes, implying thymic rearrangement abnormalities. A moderate but significant shortening of TCRB CDR3 length was observed in type 1 diabetes patients in all four CD4+ subsets. Because cDNA was sequenced instead of genomic DNA, activated cells with high expression could be over-represented, although the groups did not differ in activation or CD3 levels. PCR might favor shorter templates, but patient and control samples were amplified and corrected together, so any skew would affect both groups equally.

From the germline V gene, CDR1 is ENHRY and CDR2 is SYGVKD. V lost 10 bases and J lost 0 bases; the stretch between them is 16 bases long. The CDR3, cysteine through phenylalanine, is 16 amino acids long. The entry retains the CDR3 DNA only, 48 bases that are in frame from base 1. Sequencing input: central memory CD4+ T cells from blood. The chain is assembled from TRBV10-3 and TRBJ2-6; TRBD1 might be the D gene, on 6 matching bases. The sequence was obtained from a man aged 18 to 30 in good health. The CDR3 region reads CASRLRTDSGANVLTF. The DNA is TGTGCCAGCAGGTTACGGACAGACTCTGGGGCCAACGTCCTGACTTTC.